Following are 23 T cell receptor beta chains from one sample sequenced in a study of cytomegalovirus exposure and HLA in healthy donors. The table came from immunoSEQ multiplex PCR; TCRdb's copy has only in-frame clones and leaves some out. The data hold about 130,000 clones, with about 94% observed a single time. The sample comprised PBMCs. Every receptor here comes from a woman between 18 and 30 years old in good health and CMV-seronegative.

The CDR3 here is CASSLASRVSYEQYF. CDR3 DNA sequence: TGTGCCAGCAGCCTCGCGAGCCGAGTTTCCTACGAGCAGTACTTC. The J gene is TRBJ2-7, the V gene TRBV11-1; D is unclear. CDR1 is SGHAT and CDR2 is FQDESV in the germline V gene (reference sequence). V was trimmed by 5 bases and J by 1 base, leaving 15 bases between them. The CDR3 runs 15 residues.

This clone has just one count. The chain employs TRBV19 and TRBJ1-4; a weak D match, TRBD1 (5 bases). V dropped 7 bases and J dropped 6 bases, with 12 bases sitting between them. The CDR3 sequence is 13 residues long. Germline V gene data show CDR1 as LNHDA and CDR2 as SQIVND (reference sequence). The CDR3 nucleotides read TGTGCCAGTACACGGGGGACCCATGAAAAACTGTTTTTT. Its protein product is CASTRGTHEKLFF.

This chain links TRBV29-1 with TRBJ1-2; 7 positions match TRBD1. Germline V CDR1 and CDR2: SQVTM, ANQGSEA. J gave up 8 bases and V 3 bases, and 9 bases lay outside the gene matches. The CDR3 runs 13 residues. CDR3 coding DNA: TGCAGCGTTGAGCCGCAGGGGGGCAGGGGCTACACCTTC. Translated, it gives CSVEPQGGRGYTF.

CDR3: CAWSPRGQNYGYTF. Here the CDR3 DNA reads TGTGCCTGGAGTCCCAGGGGGCAGAACTATGGCTACACCTTC. The V and J genes are TRBV30 and TRBJ1-2; 8 positions agree with TRBD1. V lost 2 bases to trimming and J lost 2 bases; unmatched junction nucleotides: 4. From germline, CDR1 is GTSNPN and CDR2 SVGIG (reference sequence). The CDR3 is 14 amino acids.

A single count supports this clone. V and J are TRBV7-9 and TRBJ2-7; no clear D gene. In germline, CDR1 is SEHNR, CDR2 FQNEAQ (reference sequence). CDR3 length equals 14 residues. Deletions cut 8 bases from V and 0 bases from J, with 14 bases between. CDR3 coding DNA: TGTGCCAGCTCGGAGTTATCTAGCTCCTACGAGCAGTACTTC. Its protein is CASSELSSSYEQYF.

The chain links TRBV30 to TRBJ1-2, with D unresolved. V was shortened by 2 bases and J by 4 bases, with 17 bases between the two germline ends. This CDR3 has 15 residues. CDR1 and CDR2 from the germline V gene are GTSNPN and SVGIG (reference sequence). The CDR3 DNA reads as TGTGCCTGGAGTATAACCGCGACGCCGGGCTATGGCTACACCTTC. Encoded protein: CAWSITATPGYGYTF.

V usage is TRBV2 and J usage is TRBJ2-1; the D is unclear. CDR3 size: 15 residues. V was cut by 8 bases and J by 8 bases, with 22 bases left in between. The germline V gene has CDR1 SNHLY and CDR2 FYNNEI. The CDR3 is CASHPSSNSFDEQFF. CDR3 DNA: TGTGCCAGCCATCCCTCGTCTAATTCATTCGATGAGCAGTTCTTC. Based on the CDR3 plus reference TRBV2 and TRBJ2-1, the full variable domain is EPEVTQTPSHQVTQMGQEVILRCVPISNHLYFYWYRQILGQKVEFLVSFYNNEISEKSEIFDDQFSVERPDGSNFTLKIRSTKLEDSAMYFCASHPSSNSFDEQFFGPGTRLTVL.

The J gene is TRBJ1-1, the V gene TRBV6-5; D remains unclear. CDR3 length: 15 residues. CDR1 and CDR2 from the germline V gene are MNHEY and SVGAGI. The V end lost 2 bases, the J end lost 1 base, and 11 bases lay between the germline ends. CDR3 nucleotide sequence: TGTGCCAGCAGTTACGCGGGGTACGGGAACACTGAAGCTTTCTTT. Amino acids: CASSYAGYGNTEAFF.

V gene TRBV4-2 combines with J gene TRBJ2-2, with 8 bases fitting TRBD2. Germline V gene data show CDR1 as LGHNA and CDR2 as YNFKEQ. Trimming removed 4 bases from V and 6 bases from J; junction bases left unmatched: 7. The CDR3 runs 15 residues. The CDR3, as DNA: TGTGCCAGCAGCCCCAAGCGGGGGTACCCCGGGGAGCTGTTTTTT. Protein sequence: CASSPKRGYPGELFF.

The rearrangement uses TRBV2 and TRBJ1-2; perhaps TRBD1 as D (6 bases). Germline loops: CDR1 SNHLY, CDR2 FYNNEI. The CDR3 is 13 residues long. Trimming removed 8 bases at V and 6 bases at J, with 16 bases between. The CDR3 sequence: CASLPWDTDGYTF. In DNA, the CDR3 is TGTGCCAGCCTCCCATGGGACACCGATGGCTACACCTTC.

The chain carries TRBV5-1 and TRBJ2-3; D perhaps matches TRBD2 (5 bases). In germline, CDR1 is SGHRS, CDR2 YFSETQ. Trimming took off 1 base at V and 0 bases at J, with 15 bases between the two ends. This CDR3 contains 17 residues. In DNA, the CDR3 is TGCGCCAGCAGCTTGTTGTCGGGGATTTATAGCACAGATACGCAGTATTTT. This sequence encodes CASSLLSGIYSTDTQYF.

V gene TRBV27 combines with J gene TRBJ2-7; the D gene is possibly TRBD2 (6 bases). Germline CDR1 reads MNHEY; CDR2 reads SMNVEV (reference sequence). The CDR3 consists of 14 residues. The V end lost 7 bases, the J end lost 6 bases, and 19 bases lay between the germline ends. CDR3 nucleotides: TGTGCCAGCACTCTGGGGGGTCTCTACTTCGAGCAGTACTTC. Its translation: CASTLGGLYFEQYF.

The chain links TRBV15 to TRBJ2-3; TRBD2 matches 7 bases. J gave up 2 bases and V 0 bases, and 8 bases lay outside the gene matches. Germline CDR1 LNHNV, CDR2 YYDKDF (reference sequence). The CDR3 spans 17 residues. The CDR3 DNA follows: TGTGCCACCAGCAGAGATCCCCTTGCGGGAGCCACAGATACGCAGTATTTT. This translates into CATSRDPLAGATDTQYF.

The chain employs TRBV13 and TRBJ1-4; the D gene is possibly TRBD1 (5 bases). V lost 3 bases and J lost 8, with 16 bases in between. This CDR3 spans 15 amino acids. Germline CDR1 and CDR2: PRHDT and FYEKMQ (reference sequence). CDR3 region: CASSFNQEGHEKLFF. Written as DNA, the CDR3 is TGTGCCAGCAGCTTCAATCAGGAAGGACACGAAAAACTGTTTTTT.

The V and J genes are TRBV5-1 and TRBJ2-5; D gene unclear. Looked up from germline, CDR1 is SGHRS and CDR2 is YFSETQ. The V end lost 5 bases, the J end lost 5 bases, and 16 bases lay between the germline ends. The CDR3 totals 14 residues. The CDR3 loop reads CASRLHEARETQYF. The CDR3 DNA reads TGCGCCAGCAGGCTCCACGAAGCTAGGGAGACCCAGTACTTC. Based on the CDR3 plus reference TRBV5-1 and TRBJ2-5, the full variable domain is KAGVTQTPRYLIKTRGQQVTLSCSPISGHRSVSWYQQTPGQGLQFLFEYFSETQRNKGNFPGRFSGRQFSNSRSEMNVSTLELGDSALYLCASRLHEARETQYFGPGTRLLVL.

This sequence joins TRBV6-1 and TRBJ1-1, with unresolved D. Deletions cut 4 bases from V and 11 bases from J, with 11 bases between. Looked up from germline, CDR1 is MNHNS and CDR2 is SASEGT. The CDR3 consists of 11 residues. The CDR3 sequence: CASSAGVWAFF. CDR3 nucleotide sequence: TGTGCCAGCAGTGCCGGAGTGTGGGCTTTCTTT.

This chain uses TRBV2 with TRBJ1-6; 7 positions match TRBD1. V was pared by 6 bases and J by 13 bases, with 9 bases of the junction left unmatched. Germline CDR1 is SNHLY and CDR2 is FYNNEI. The CDR3 runs to 13 residues. The DNA for the CDR3 is TGTGCCAGCAGGGACATGGACAGGTCCCCCCTCCACTTT. It encodes CASRDMDRSPLHF.

The chain joins TRBV5-4 to TRBJ1-1, with 7 nucleotides matching TRBD1. The CDR3 is 14 residues long. The V segment lost 0 bases and the J segment 3 bases; nucleotides outside the gene matches: 2. CDR1 is SGHNT, CDR2 YYREEE, per germline (reference sequence). The CDR3 DNA sequence: TGTGCCAGCAGCTTGGGGGGACAGCACACTGAAGCTTTCTTT. This gives the protein CASSLGGQHTEAFF.

The chain uses TRBV6-1 and TRBJ2-7; 7 nucleotides align to TRBD2. The CDR3 contains 15 residues. The V gene's germline CDR1 is MNHNS and CDR2 SASEGT. V dropped 0 bases and J dropped 3; count of bases not matched to a gene: 5. The CDR3 coding sequence is TGTGCCAGCAGTGAAGCTAGGCGGGGGAGCTACGAGCAGTACTTC. It encodes CASSEARRGSYEQYF.

The gene calls are TRBV7-3 and TRBJ2-3; TRBD2 aligns across 8 bases. J gave up 6 bases and V 5 bases, and 7 bases lay outside the gene matches. This CDR3 is 14 amino acids long. Per germline, CDR1 SGHTA and CDR2 FQGTGA. The CDR3 reads CASSRTGGMDTQYF. CDR3 coding DNA: TGTGCCAGCAGCCGAACGGGGGGGATGGATACGCAGTATTTT. Filled out from reference TRBV7-3 and TRBJ2-3, the complete variable domain reads GAGVSQTPSNKVTEKGKYVELRCDPISGHTALYWYRQSLGQGPEFLIYFQGTGAADDSGLPNDRFFAVRPEGSVSTLKIQRTERGDSAVYLCASSRTGGMDTQYFGPGTRLTVL.

In this sample, this clone turned up once. The rearrangement joins TRBV27 to TRBJ1-6, with a weak D call TRBD1 (6 bases). V lost 6 bases and J 8 bases, leaving 26 bases between the germline ends. The CDR3 has 18 residues. The V gene's germline CDR1 is MNHEY and CDR2 SMNVEV (reference sequence). For the CDR3, the DNA is TGTGCCAGCAGCCGAACAGGGATCCAGGGTATGTCTCATTCACCCCTCCACTTT. Protein sequence: CASSRTGIQGMSHSPLHF.

This chain's CDR3 is CASRAQGNQPQHF. As DNA, the CDR3 is TGTGCCAGCAGGGCACAGGGGAATCAGCCCCAGCATTTT. The gene calls are TRBV28 and TRBJ1-5, with 7 bases lining up with TRBD1. Per the germline V gene, CDR1 is MDHEN and CDR2 is SYDVKM. CDR3 length equals 13 residues. With 6 bases clipped from V and 4 bases from J, the junction kept 3 bases outside the gene matches.

The chain has TRBV21-1 and TRBJ2-1; the D call of TRBD2 is as the table states it, not checked on the DNA. TRBV21-1 is a pseudogene locus. The CDR3 length is 11 residues. CDR3 nucleotide sequence: TGTGCCAGCGGTATAGCGGGTGAGCAGTTCTTC. This sequence encodes CASGIAGEQFF.